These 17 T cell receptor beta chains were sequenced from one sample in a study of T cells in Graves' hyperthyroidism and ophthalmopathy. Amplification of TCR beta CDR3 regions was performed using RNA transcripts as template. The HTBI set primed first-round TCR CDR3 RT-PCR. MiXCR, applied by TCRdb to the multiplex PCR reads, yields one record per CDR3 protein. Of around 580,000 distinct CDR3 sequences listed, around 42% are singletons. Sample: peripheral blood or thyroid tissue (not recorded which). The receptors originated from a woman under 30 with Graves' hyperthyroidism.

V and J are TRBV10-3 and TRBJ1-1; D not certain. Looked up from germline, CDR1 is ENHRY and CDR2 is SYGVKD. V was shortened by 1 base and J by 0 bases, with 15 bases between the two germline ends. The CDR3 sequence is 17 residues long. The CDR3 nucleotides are TGTGCCATCAGTGAGTGTACCGCCATCGGAATGAACACTGAAGCTTTCTTT. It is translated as CAISECTAIGMNTEAFF.

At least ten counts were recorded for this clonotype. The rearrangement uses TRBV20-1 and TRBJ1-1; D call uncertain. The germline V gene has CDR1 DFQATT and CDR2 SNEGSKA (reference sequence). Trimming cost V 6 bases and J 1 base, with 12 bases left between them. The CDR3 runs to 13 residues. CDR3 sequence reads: CSAPNGRNTEAFF. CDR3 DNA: TGCAGTGCCCCTAACGGGAGGAACACTGAAGCTTTCTTT.

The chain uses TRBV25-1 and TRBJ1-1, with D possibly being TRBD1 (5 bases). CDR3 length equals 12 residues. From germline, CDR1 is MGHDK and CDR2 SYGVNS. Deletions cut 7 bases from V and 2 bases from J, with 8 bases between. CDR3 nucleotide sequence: TGTGCCAGCAAGGGGACCAACACTGAAGCTTTCTTT. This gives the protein CASKGTNTEAFF.

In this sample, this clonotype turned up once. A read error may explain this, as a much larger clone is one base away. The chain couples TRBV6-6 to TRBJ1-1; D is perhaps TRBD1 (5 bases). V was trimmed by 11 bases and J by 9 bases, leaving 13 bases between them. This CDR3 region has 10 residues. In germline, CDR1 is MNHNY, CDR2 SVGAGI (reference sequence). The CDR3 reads CACAGGQAFF. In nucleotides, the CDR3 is TGTGCCTGCGCGGGGGGTCAAGCTTTCTTT.

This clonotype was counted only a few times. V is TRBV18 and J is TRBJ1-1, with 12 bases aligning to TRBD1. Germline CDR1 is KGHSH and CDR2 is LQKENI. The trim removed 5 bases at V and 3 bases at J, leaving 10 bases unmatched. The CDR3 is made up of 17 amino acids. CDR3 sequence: CASSAGTGGARDTEAFF. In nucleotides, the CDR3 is TGTGCCAGCTCAGCTGGGACAGGGGGCGCGAGGGACACTGAAGCTTTCTTT.

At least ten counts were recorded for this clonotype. CDR3 coding DNA: TGTGCCAGCAGCTTAGCAGGGACAGGGGGCACAGATACGCAGTATTTT. It translates to CASSLAGTGGTDTQYF. This chain links TRBV7-2 with TRBJ2-3; 10 bases match TRBD1. Trimming cost V 0 bases and J 1 base; bases outside gene matches: 1. The CDR3 sequence is 16 residues long. The germline CDR1 and CDR2 sequences are SGHTA and FQGNSA.

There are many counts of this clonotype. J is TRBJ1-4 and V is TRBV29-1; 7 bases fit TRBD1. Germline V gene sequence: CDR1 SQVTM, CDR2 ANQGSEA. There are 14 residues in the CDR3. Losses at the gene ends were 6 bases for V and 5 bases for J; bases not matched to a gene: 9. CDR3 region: CSVTKQGPNEKLFF. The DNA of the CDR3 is TGCAGCGTCACCAAACAGGGGCCAAATGAAAAACTGTTTTTT.

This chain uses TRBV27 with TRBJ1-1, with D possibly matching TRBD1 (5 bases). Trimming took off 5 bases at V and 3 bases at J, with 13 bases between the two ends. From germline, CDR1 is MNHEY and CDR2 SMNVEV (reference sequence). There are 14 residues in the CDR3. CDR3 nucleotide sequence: TGTGCCAGCAGTCCCTTGGGGGGGGACACTGAAGCTTTCTTT. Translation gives CASSPLGGDTEAFF.

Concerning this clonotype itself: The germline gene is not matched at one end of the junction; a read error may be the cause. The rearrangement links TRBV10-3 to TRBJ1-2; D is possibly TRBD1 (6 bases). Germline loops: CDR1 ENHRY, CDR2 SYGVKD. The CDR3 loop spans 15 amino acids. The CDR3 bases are TGTGCCAGCAGTGCTGCGGGACATACTAACTATGGCTACACCTTC. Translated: CASSAAGHTNYGYTF.

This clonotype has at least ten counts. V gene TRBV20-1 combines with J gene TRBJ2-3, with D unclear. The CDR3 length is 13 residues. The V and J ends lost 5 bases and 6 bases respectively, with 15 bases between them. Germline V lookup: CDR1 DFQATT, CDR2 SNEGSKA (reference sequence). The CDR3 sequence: CSAGRPLEDTQYF. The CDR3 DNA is TGCAGTGCTGGCCGTCCTCTAGAGGATACGCAGTATTTT.

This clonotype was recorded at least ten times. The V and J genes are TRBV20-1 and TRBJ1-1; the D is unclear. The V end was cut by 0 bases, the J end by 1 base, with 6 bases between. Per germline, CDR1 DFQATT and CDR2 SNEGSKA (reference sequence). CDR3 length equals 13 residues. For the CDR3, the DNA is TGCAGTGCTAGAGATAAAGCGAACACTGAAGCTTTCTTT. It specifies CSARDKANTEAFF.

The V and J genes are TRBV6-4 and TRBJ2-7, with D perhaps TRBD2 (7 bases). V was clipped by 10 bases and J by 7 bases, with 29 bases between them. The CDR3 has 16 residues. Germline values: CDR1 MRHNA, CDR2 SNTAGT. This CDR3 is CAIRGQMLTKGGEQYF. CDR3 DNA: TGTGCCATCAGAGGCCAGATGCTAACGAAGGGGGGGGAGCAGTACTTC.

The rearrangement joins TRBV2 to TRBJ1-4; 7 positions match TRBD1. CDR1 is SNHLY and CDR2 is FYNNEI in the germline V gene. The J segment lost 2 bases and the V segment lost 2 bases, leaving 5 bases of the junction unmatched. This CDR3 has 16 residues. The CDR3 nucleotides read TGTGCCAGCAGTGAAACGGGGACAGTCACTAATGAAAAACTGTTTTTT. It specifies CASSETGTVTNEKLFF. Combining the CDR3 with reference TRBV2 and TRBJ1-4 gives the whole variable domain EPEVTQTPSHQVTQMGQEVILRCVPISNHLYFYWYRQILGQKVEFLVSFYNNEISEKSEIFDDQFSVERPDGSNFTLKIRSTKLEDSAMYFCASSETGTVTNEKLFFGSGTQLSVL.

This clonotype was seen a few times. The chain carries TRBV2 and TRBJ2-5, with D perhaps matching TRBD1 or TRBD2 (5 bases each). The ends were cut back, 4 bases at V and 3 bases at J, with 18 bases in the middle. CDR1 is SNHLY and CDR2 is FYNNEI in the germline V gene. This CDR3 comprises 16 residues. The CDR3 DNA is TGTGCCAGCAGTGGGGCCCCGGGACGCGGAAAAGAGACCCAGTACTTC. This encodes CASSGAPGRGKETQYF.

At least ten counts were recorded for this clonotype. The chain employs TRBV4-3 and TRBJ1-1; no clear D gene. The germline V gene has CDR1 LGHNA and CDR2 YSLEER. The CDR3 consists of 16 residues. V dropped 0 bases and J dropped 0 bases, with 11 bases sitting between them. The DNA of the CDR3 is TGCGCCAGCAGCCAAGATCCTGCAGACTTGAACACTGAAGCTTTCTTT. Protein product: CASSQDPADLNTEAFF.

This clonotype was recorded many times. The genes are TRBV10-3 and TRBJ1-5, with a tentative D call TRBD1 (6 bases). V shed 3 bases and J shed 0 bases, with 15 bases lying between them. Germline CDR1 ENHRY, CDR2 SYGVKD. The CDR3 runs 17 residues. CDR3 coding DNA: TGTGCCATCAGTGAAGGGGCAGGGGAATATAGCAATCAGCCCCAGCATTTT. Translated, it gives CAISEGAGEYSNQPQHF.

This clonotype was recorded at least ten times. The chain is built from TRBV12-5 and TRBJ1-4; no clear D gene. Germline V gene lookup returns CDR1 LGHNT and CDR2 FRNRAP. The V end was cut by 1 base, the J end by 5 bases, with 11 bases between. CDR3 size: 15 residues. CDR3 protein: CASGLAGRGNEKLFF. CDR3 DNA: TGTGCTAGTGGTTTGGCTGGACGAGGAAATGAAAAACTGTTTTTT.